This T cell receptor beta chain was sequenced during a study of regulatory T cells in long-lasting Graves disease. Study information: Graves' cases, newly diagnosed, had used antithyroid drugs under 3 months.

Arm-PCR of CDR3 regions and iRepertoire HTBI primers were used to build TCR beta libraries. TCRdb analysed the multiplex PCR reads with MiXCR anew, one entry per CDR3 protein. The repertoire holds roughly 610,000 distinct CDR3 sequences, with 15% to 20% as singletons. As for time point: newly diagnosed GD, antithyroid drugs for less than 3 months. PBMC-derived RNA was used for the TCR library. Diagnosing Graves' disease relied on the American Thyroid Association guidelines. The sample also formed part of further work on T cells in Graves' hyperthyroidism and ophthalmopathy. From that report: Expanded thyroid clonotypes (above 0.001) were mostly also found in blood. Ophthalmopathy, which appeared later, was predicted by the model a median around 6 months before onset.

The receptor was isolated from a man aged 18 to 35 with Graves disease. Sequenced material: peripheral blood mononuclear cells (PBMCs), taken at new diagnosis, from a patient treated with antithyroid drugs.

The CDR3 DNA sequence: TGTGCCAGCAGCGTAGAGGGGGCCAACTCACCCCTCCACTTT. The encoded protein is CASSVEGANSPLHF. The rearrangement links TRBV9 to TRBJ1-6; TRBD1 agrees at 7 bases. V shed 0 bases, J shed 10 bases, and the junction held 4 bases outside the gene matches. CDR3 length: 14 amino acids. CDR1 is SGDLS and CDR2 is YYNGEE in the germline V gene. The complete variable domain, with remaining parts taken from reference TRBV9 and TRBJ1-6, reads DSGVTQTPKHLITATGQRVTLRCSPRSGDLSVYWYQQSLDQGLQFLIQYYNGEERAKGNILERFSAQQFPDLHSELNLSSLELGDSALYFCASSVEGANSPLHFGNGTRLTVT.